The 18 T cell receptor beta chains presented below share a single source sample, sequenced in a study of Ad26.COV2.S vaccination and SARS-CoV-2 variants. TCRdb's table, derived via immunoSEQ multiplex PCR, lists solely in-frame clones and lacks some. The table shows 240,000 or so clones, with roughly 90% occurring only once. Treatment indicated: roughly 20 received Ad26.COV2.S at low or high dose, single or two shots; about 5 received placebo; per-sample allocation not given. On day 63 after the first injection, vaccine and placebo recipients gave samples. This material consisted of peripheral blood, taken in a trial of Ad26.COV2.S vaccine versus placebo. These receptors were taken from a person between 18 and 65 years old who received the Ad26.COV2.S COVID-19 vaccine or a placebo.

The J gene is TRBJ2-3, the V gene TRBV24-1, with D tentatively TRBD2 (6 bases). V lost 12 bases to trimming and J lost 1 base, with 19 bases between them. Germline V lookup: CDR1 KGHDR, CDR2 SFDVKD. The CDR3 loop spans 15 amino acids. This CDR3 is CAALYTREGTDTQYF. The CDR3 DNA is TGTGCCGCTCTCTATACGAGGGAGGGCACAGATACGCAGTATTTT.

On this clone itself: The junction departs from germline at one end; a sequencing error may be responsible. The rearrangement links TRBV11-2 to TRBJ1-3; D is unresolved. CDR3 length equals 16 residues. Germline CDR1 SGHAT, CDR2 FQNNGV. The CDR3 DNA is TGTGTCAGCAGCTTAGGCGTAACGGGTTCGGGAAACACCATATATTTT. Protein product: CVSSLGVTGSGNTIYF.

The rearrangement joins TRBV7-9 to TRBJ2-5; 8 nucleotides agree with TRBD1. The V gene end was trimmed by 4 bases and the J gene end by 4 bases; junction bases not matched to a gene: 8. Germline CDR1 SEHNR, CDR2 FQNEAQ (reference sequence). The CDR3 is made up of 15 amino acids. The CDR3 protein is CASSSGQALGETQYF. The CDR3 nucleotides are TGTGCCAGCAGCTCGGGACAGGCCCTAGGAGAGACCCAGTACTTC.

A note on this clone: Other DNA sequences within the sample encode an identical CDR3. The chain employs TRBV20-1 and TRBJ1-6, with D possibly TRBD1 on 5 matching bases. CDR1 and CDR2 from the germline V gene are DFQATT and SNEGSKA (reference sequence). This CDR3 contains 15 residues. Trimming pared 3 bases from V and 0 bases from J, leaving 9 bases between. The CDR3 sequence: CSASQGFSYNSPLHF. The CDR3 nucleotides read TGCAGTGCTAGTCAGGGTTTCTCCTATAATTCACCCCTCCACTTT.

The gene calls are TRBV15 and TRBJ2-1; D is ambiguous. CDR3 length equals 16 residues. Trimming took 5 bases from V and 5 from J, leaving 19 bases between them. Germline assignment: CDR1 LNHNV and CDR2 YYDKDF (reference sequence). Here the CDR3 reads CATSRARTGFDNEQFF. CDR3 coding DNA: TGTGCCACCAGCCGAGCGAGAACTGGCTTTGACAATGAGCAGTTCTTC.

This clone turned up a few times. The CDR3 sequence: CASRATGGSAEAFF. For the CDR3, the DNA is TGTGCCAGTAGGGCAACAGGAGGGAGCGCTGAAGCTTTCTTT. V gene TRBV19 combines with J gene TRBJ1-1; TRBD1 is a possible D gene (5 bases). Trimming pared 6 bases from V and 6 bases from J, leaving 17 bases between. This CDR3 spans 14 amino acids. Germline CDR1 is LNHDA and CDR2 is SQIVND (reference sequence).

The rearrangement links TRBV5-6 to TRBJ2-5; D might be TRBD1 (6 bases). Trimming took 4 bases from V and 1 from J, leaving 11 bases between them. The CDR3 extends over 14 amino acids. Germline CDR1 reads SGHDT; CDR2 reads YYEEEE. CDR3 bases: TGTGCCAGCAGCCGGGACACGTTCCAAGAGACCCAGTACTTC. Protein sequence: CASSRDTFQETQYF.

The chain combines TRBV5-1 with TRBJ1-1; D unresolved. The ends were cut back, 1 base at V and 1 base at J, with 8 bases in the middle. CDR1 is SGHRS and CDR2 is YFSETQ in the germline V gene. This CDR3 region has 14 residues. The CDR3 DNA reads as TGCGCCAGCAGCTTGTTAGGGAGGAACACTGAAGCTTTCTTT. Translation gives CASSLLGRNTEAFF. Together with reference TRBV5-1 and TRBJ1-1, the CDR3 gives the full variable domain: KAGVTQTPRYLIKTRGQQVTLSCSPISGHRSVSWYQQTPGQGLQFLFEYFSETQRNKGNFPGRFSGRQFSNSRSEMNVSTLELGDSALYLCASSLLGRNTEAFFGQGTRLTVV.

This clone was counted a single time. This rearrangement joins TRBV19 to TRBJ2-7; 10 positions agree with TRBD1. The CDR3 is 13 amino acids. Germline V gene data show CDR1 as LNHDA and CDR2 as SQIVND (reference sequence). With 9 bases clipped from V and 3 bases from J, the junction kept 5 bases outside the gene matches. The CDR3, as DNA: TGTGCCAGCGGGGGACAGGGGCACTACGAGCAGTACTTC. Amino acids: CASGGQGHYEQYF.

This chain joins TRBV7-2 and TRBJ2-7, with TRBD1 matching 8 bases. CDR3 length: 15 residues. V trimming: 5 bases; J trimming: 3 bases; junction bases outside the gene matches: 9. Germline CDR1 is SGHTA and CDR2 is FQGNSA. CDR3 sequence (DNA): TGTGCCAGCAGCCTGGAAGGGACAGGAAACTACGAGCAGTACTTC. Translation: CASSLEGTGNYEQYF.

Notes on this clone: Other DNA sequences in the same sample also yield this CDR3. The chain recombines TRBV28 with TRBJ1-5; TRBD1 might be the D (5 bases). The CDR3 has 15 residues. In germline, CDR1 is MDHEN, CDR2 SYDVKM. V lost 1 base and J lost 0, with 7 bases in between. The CDR3, as DNA: TGTGCCAGCAGTTTATCGGGGGATAGCAATCAGCCCCAGCATTTT. Its translation: CASSLSGDSNQPQHF.

CDR3 DNA: TGCAGCGTGGAGGACAGGGGGCGCAATAATGAAGCTTTCTTT. Its protein is CSVEDRGRNNEAFF. The rearrangement links TRBV29-1 to TRBJ1-1; 11 positions agree with TRBD1. Trimming removed 6 bases from V and 7 bases from J; junction bases left unmatched: 10. The germline gives CDR1 SQVTM, CDR2 ANQGSEA. This CDR3 contains 14 residues. Using reference TRBV29-1 and TRBJ1-1 for the parts outside the CDR3, the full variable domain is SAVISQKPSRDICQRGTSLTIQCQVDSQVTMMFWYRQQPGQSLTLIATANQGSEATYESGFVIDKFPISRPNLTFSTLTVSNMSPEDSSIYLCSVEDRGRNNEAFFGQGTRLTVV.

The CDR3 coding sequence is TGTGCCAGCTCACCACCGGACCAGCGGAACACTGAAGCTTTCTTT. Protein sequence: CASSPPDQRNTEAFF. This chain connects TRBV18 to TRBJ1-1, with D hard to call. V lost 0 bases and J 1 base, leaving 9 bases between the germline ends. CDR1 and CDR2 (germline): KGHSH, LQKENI. The CDR3 is 15 amino acids.

Turning to this clone: The sample has other DNA sequences that encode this CDR3 too. The chain joins TRBV12-3 or TRBV12-4 to TRBJ1-1; TRBD1 aligns across 7 bases. Losses at the gene ends were 6 bases for V and 1 base for J; bases not matched to a gene: 2. The CDR3 is 13 amino acids. The CDR3 DNA reads as TGTGCCAGCAGCCGACAGGGGAACACTGAAGCTTTCTTT. As protein: CASSRQGNTEAFF.

This clone was seen a handful of times. This chain joins TRBV5-5 and TRBJ1-2; TRBD1 agrees at 7 bases. Trimming removed 4 bases from V and 0 bases from J; junction bases left unmatched: 9. This CDR3 contains 16 residues. Germline loops: CDR1 SGHKS, CDR2 YYEKEE (reference sequence). The CDR3 protein is CASSRTGGTANYGYTF. In DNA form, the CDR3 reads TGTGCCAGCAGCCGGACGGGTGGGACAGCTAACTATGGCTACACCTTC.

The chain is built from TRBV7-8 and TRBJ1-3; the D is unclear. This CDR3 region has 13 residues. The germline V gene encodes CDR1 SGHVS and CDR2 FQNEAQ. The V and J ends lost 0 bases and 4 bases respectively, with 4 bases between them. The CDR3 reads CASSLAAGNTIYF. As DNA, the CDR3 is TGTGCCAGCAGCTTAGCGGCAGGAAACACCATATATTTT.

About this clone: One junction end disagrees with the germline gene, perhaps due to a read error. The V and J genes are TRBV6-5 and TRBJ2-7; 7 bases match TRBD1. The CDR3 covers 14 residues. Germline V gene sequence: CDR1 MNHEY, CDR2 SVGAGI. CDR3 nucleotide sequence: TGTGTCAGCGCCTCCTGGACAGGACACTACGAGCAGTACTTC. The encoded protein is CVSASWTGHYEQYF.

The V and J genes are TRBV10-3 and TRBJ1-2; D call uncertain. The length of the CDR3 is 15 residues. The germline V gene encodes CDR1 ENHRY and CDR2 SYGVKD. V was cut by 4 bases and J by 1 base, with 13 bases left in between. This CDR3 reads CAISGDQSFNYGYTF. Here the CDR3 DNA reads TGTGCCATCAGTGGGGATCAGAGTTTTAACTATGGCTACACCTTC.